This TCR beta chain came from a study of OX40 agonist ivuxolimab in advanced cancers. Study-wide context: About 44% of patients had received prior checkpoint inhibitor therapy. Study conclusions and caveats: CD8+ T cells showed, on average, more clonal expansion than CD4+ cells. At doses 0.1 to 3.0 mg/kg, CD4+ and CD8+ clones expanded.

About this clone itself: What it recognizes is unknown.

The data were produced by immunoSEQ multiplex PCR, yet TCRdb's version contains in-frame clones alone and is incomplete. The repertoire has tens of thousands of clones, more than 70% of them found once; the top ten carry roughly 1%. V was trimmed by 1 base and J by 2 bases, leaving 7 bases between them. The CDR3 has 15 residues. Germline CDR1 and CDR2: SGHKS and YYEKEE (reference sequence). The rearrangement uses TRBV5-5 and TRBJ2-6; no reliable D call. This sequence originates from an adult with an advanced solid tumor such as melanoma, head and neck, liver or kidney cancer. The material was CD4+ or CD8+ T cells sorted from blood, obtained in a trial of the OX40 agonist ivuxolimab. The DNA of the CDR3 is TGTGCCAGCAGCTTGCCAAACCCTGGGGCCAACGTCCTGACTTTC. As protein: CASSLPNPGANVLTF.